Listed here are 17 T cell receptor beta chains from one sample, sequenced in a study of T cell changes during pregnancy in multiple sclerosis (dated by TCRdb to between 2018 and 2021). Libraries were prepared through the immunoSEQ multiplex PCR assay. TCRdb limited this immuneACCESS table to in-frame rearrangements with V and J called. A share of clones is missing; checked studies link under half to unresolved V genes, and the rest is unexplained. For this sample there are approximately 30,000 clones; over 85% appear just once. Roughly 5.1% of the sample rests with the top ten. The material was CD8+ T cells from peripheral blood mononuclear cells, obtained in the first trimester of pregnancy. Receptors were obtained from a female donor with multiple sclerosis, enrolled in a pregnancy study.

The chain carries TRBV2 and TRBJ2-6, with a possible D match to TRBD1 (6 bases). The CDR3 loop spans 17 amino acids. Germline CDR1 is SNHLY and CDR2 is FYNNEI. V lost 3 bases and J lost 0, with 12 bases in between. The CDR3 region is CASSDRTAVSGANVLTF. CDR3 sequence (DNA): TGTGCCAGCAGTGACAGGACAGCAGTCTCTGGGGCCAACGTCCTGACTTTC.

The sample holds a few counts of this clone. The chain recombines TRBV19 with TRBJ2-5, with unresolved D. This CDR3 has 13 amino acids. In germline, CDR1 is LNHDA, CDR2 SQIVND (reference sequence). The V gene lost 3 bases and the J gene lost 5 bases, with 10 bases spanning the gap. The CDR3 DNA reads TGTGCCAGTAGTATTGTTCCGCGGGAGACCCAGTACTTC. It is translated as CASSIVPRETQYF.

The chain uses TRBV5-6 and TRBJ2-4; no definite D call. Germline V CDR1 and CDR2: SGHDT, YYEEEE. Trimming cost V 4 bases and J 0 bases, with 11 bases left between them. This CDR3 has 15 amino acids. CDR3 DNA: TGTGCCAGCAGCGGGCAGGCGCTAGCCAAAAACATTCAGTACTTC. This gives the protein CASSGQALAKNIQYF.

The rearrangement links TRBV5-6 to TRBJ2-3, with 7 bases lining up with TRBD2. J gave up 9 bases and V 4 bases, and 26 bases lay outside the gene matches. Per germline, CDR1 SGHDT and CDR2 YYEEEE. This CDR3 region has 19 residues. This CDR3 is CASSRGRSGIRLRALTQYF. The CDR3 DNA reads as TGTGCCAGCAGCCGGGGGAGGAGCGGGATCCGGCTGAGGGCCCTAACGCAGTATTTT. The whole variable domain, filled in from reference TRBV5-6 and TRBJ2-3, reads DAGVTQSPTHLIKTRGQQVTLRCSPKSGHDTVSWYQQALGQGPQFIFQYYEEEERQRGNFPDRFSGHQFPNYSSELNVNALLLGDSALYLCASSRGRSGIRLRALTQYFGPGTRLTVL.

As to this clone: This may arise from a read error, as a much more abundant clone is one base away. The chain joins TRBV4-1 to TRBJ2-7; D may be TRBD2 (6 bases). Deletions cut 3 bases from V and 2 bases from J, with 14 bases between. The CDR3 loop spans 15 amino acids. Germline CDR1 and CDR2: MGHRA and YSYEKL. The CDR3 coding sequence is TGCGCCAGCAGCCAGGACTACAGAGCCCCCTACGAGCAGTACTTC. Protein product: CASSQDYRAPYEQYF.

This rearrangement joins TRBV27 to TRBJ2-7, with TRBD2 matching over 7 bases. The CDR3 contains 13 residues. Germline values: CDR1 MNHEY, CDR2 SMNVEV (reference sequence). The J segment lost 0 bases and the V segment lost 6 bases, leaving 2 bases of the junction unmatched. Here the CDR3 reads CASRAGFSYEQYF. Written as DNA, the CDR3 is TGTGCCAGCAGAGCGGGATTCTCCTACGAGCAGTACTTC.

In its sample, this clone was seen once. This chain joins TRBV7-2 and TRBJ1-1; D possibly corresponds to TRBD1 (6 bases). V gave up 7 bases and J gave up 4 bases, with 10 bases separating them. Germline assignment: CDR1 SGHTA and CDR2 FQGNSA. This CDR3 contains 12 residues. The CDR3 loop reads CASTTGITEAFF. CDR3 nucleotides: TGTGCCAGCACAACAGGGATCACTGAAGCTTTCTTT.

CDR3 residues: CASSVVLTGANVLTF. DNA of the CDR3: TGTGCCAGCAGCGTAGTCCTAACTGGGGCCAACGTCCTGACTTTC. V gene TRBV9 combines with J gene TRBJ2-6; the D is unclear. Trimming removed 0 bases from V and 2 bases from J, with 6 bases in between. CDR3 length: 15 amino acids. Germline V gene sequence: CDR1 SGDLS, CDR2 YYNGEE.

This chain joins TRBV11-3 and TRBJ2-1; possibly TRBD1 for D (5 bases). Deletions cut 5 bases from V and 10 bases from J, with 15 bases between. This CDR3 comprises 13 residues. Germline V gene sequence: CDR1 SGHNT, CDR2 YENEEA. Here the CDR3 reads CASSPQDTSEQFF. The CDR3, as DNA: TGTGCCAGCAGCCCCCAGGACACCTCCGAGCAGTTCTTC.

The chain couples TRBV7-8 to TRBJ2-1; 12 nucleotides align to TRBD2. The CDR3 runs 16 residues. With 0 bases clipped from V and 7 bases from J, the junction kept 4 bases outside the gene matches. Looked up from germline, CDR1 is SGHVS and CDR2 is FQNEAQ. Written as DNA, the CDR3 is TGTGCCAGCAGCTTAGCCCTAGCGGGAGGGTATAATGAGCAGTTCTTC. It translates to CASSLALAGGYNEQFF.

Details on this clone: Other DNA sequences in the sample encode the same CDR3. V usage is TRBV7-2 and J usage is TRBJ2-5, with TRBD2 matching 11 bases. This CDR3 is built from 14 residues. Germline values: CDR1 SGHTA, CDR2 FQGNSA. The J segment lost 4 bases and the V segment lost 6 bases, leaving 4 bases of the junction unmatched. The CDR3 sequence is CASSLAGGGETQYF. CDR3 DNA sequence: TGTGCCAGCAGTCTAGCGGGAGGTGGAGAGACCCAGTACTTC.

Only one count was recorded for this clone. The chain recombines TRBV21-1 with TRBJ1-5; the DNA was not used to check the table's D call, TRBD1. TRBV21-1 represents a pseudogene. This CDR3 contains 16 residues. The CDR3 loop is CASSKLRTGIDQPQHF. The CDR3 region has the DNA TGTGCCAGCAGCAAATTAAGAACAGGGATCGATCAGCCCCAGCATTTT.

CDR3 in amino acids: CASSVQGTNEKLFF. CDR3 nucleotides: TGCGCCAGCAGCGTACAGGGGACTAATGAAAAACTGTTTTTT. V usage is TRBV4-1 and J usage is TRBJ1-4; 7 nucleotides match TRBD1. This CDR3 spans 14 amino acids. Germline values: CDR1 MGHRA, CDR2 YSYEKL. The V segment lost 5 bases and the J segment 2 bases; nucleotides outside the gene matches: 2.

The chain couples TRBV11-3 to TRBJ2-7; TRBD1 matches at 9 bases. Trimming removed 5 bases from V and 4 bases from J; junction bases left unmatched: 6. Germline V gene sequence: CDR1 SGHNT, CDR2 YENEEA. The CDR3 is 14 amino acids. CDR3 residues: CASSPSGTGYEQYF. The CDR3 bases are TGTGCCAGCAGCCCATCCGGGACAGGGTACGAGCAGTACTTC.

The chain joins TRBV6-5 to TRBJ2-1; D uncertain. This CDR3 contains 12 residues. Germline V gene sequence: CDR1 MNHEY, CDR2 SVGAGI. Trimming pared 3 bases from V and 6 bases from J, leaving 6 bases between. Here the CDR3 DNA reads TGTGCCAGCAGTTATACGGGCAATGAGCAGTTCTTC. Translating it yields CASSYTGNEQFF.

The chain employs TRBV7-9 and TRBJ2-7; 13 nucleotides match TRBD2. CDR1 and CDR2 from the germline V gene are SEHNR and FQNEAQ (reference sequence). This CDR3 is 14 amino acids long. The trim removed 3 bases at V and 5 bases at J, leaving 1 base unmatched. CDR3 residues: CASSLTSGRNEQYF. The DNA of the CDR3 is TGTGCCAGCAGCTTGACTAGCGGGAGGAACGAGCAGTACTTC.

The rearrangement joins TRBV4-2 to TRBJ2-3; 10 positions match TRBD2. Per the germline V gene, CDR1 is LGHNA and CDR2 is YNFKEQ. V lost 3 bases to trimming and J lost 5 bases; unmatched junction nucleotides: 5. CDR3 size: 15 residues. CDR3 protein: CASSQLAGGIDTQYF. In DNA form, the CDR3 reads TGTGCCAGCAGCCAGTTAGCGGGAGGAATAGATACGCAGTATTTT.